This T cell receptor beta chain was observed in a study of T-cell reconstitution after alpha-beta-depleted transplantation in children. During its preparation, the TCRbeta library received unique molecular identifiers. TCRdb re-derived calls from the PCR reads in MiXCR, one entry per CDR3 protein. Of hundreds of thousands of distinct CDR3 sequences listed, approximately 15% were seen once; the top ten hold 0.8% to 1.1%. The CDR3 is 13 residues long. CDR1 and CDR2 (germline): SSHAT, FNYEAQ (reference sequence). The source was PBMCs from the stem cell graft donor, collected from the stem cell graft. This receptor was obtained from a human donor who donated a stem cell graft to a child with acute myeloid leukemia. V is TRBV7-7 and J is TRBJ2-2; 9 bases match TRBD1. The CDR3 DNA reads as TGTGCGCCTGGGACAGGGAAGAACGGGGAGCTGTTTTTT. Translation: CAPGTGKNGELFF.